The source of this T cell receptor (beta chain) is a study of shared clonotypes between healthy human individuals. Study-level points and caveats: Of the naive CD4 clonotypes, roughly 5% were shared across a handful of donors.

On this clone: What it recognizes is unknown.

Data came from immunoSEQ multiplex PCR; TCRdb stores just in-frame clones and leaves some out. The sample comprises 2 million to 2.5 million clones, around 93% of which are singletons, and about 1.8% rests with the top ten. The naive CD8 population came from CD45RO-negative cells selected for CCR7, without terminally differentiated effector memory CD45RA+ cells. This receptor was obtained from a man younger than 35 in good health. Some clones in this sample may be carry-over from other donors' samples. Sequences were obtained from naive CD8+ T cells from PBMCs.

CDR3 nucleotides: TGTGCCAGCAGCTTAGAAGGACGGGCCTACGAGCAGTACTTC. It codes for CASSLEGRAYEQYF. This chain joins TRBV7-6 and TRBJ2-7, with D hard to call. CDR1 SGHVS and CDR2 FNYEAQ come from the germline V gene. V lost 1 base and J lost 2, with 9 bases in between. There are 14 residues in the CDR3. Using reference TRBV7-6 and TRBJ2-7 for the parts outside the CDR3, the full variable domain is GAGVSQSPRYKVTKRGQDVALRCDPISGHVSLYWYRQALGQGPEFLTYFNYEAQQDKSGLPNDRFSAERPEGSISTLTIQRTEQRDSAMYRCASSLEGRAYEQYFGPGTRLTVT.